This T cell receptor beta chain was sequenced in a study of vaccination effects on CD4 cells after COVID-19. Overall study: Post-vaccine specimens arrived a median 72 days past the second dose.

Viral peptide pool expansion of antigen-specific CD4+ T cells preceded sequencing in the ViraFEST assay. Once cultured for 10 days, the cells underwent separation to obtain CD4+ T cells. As their vaccination, participants received two doses of either BNT162b2 or mRNA-1273. Absence of prior SARS-CoV-2 infection characterized the vaccine recipients, who showed negative nucleocapsid antibodies. PBMC cultures contained 1.5 million to 2 million cells per well, 8.5 to 10 IU/ml IL-2 and around 9.6 ug/ml peptides. Cultures had half their medium replaced with IL-2 medium on days 3 and 7. The protocol was immunoSEQ multiplex PCR, while the TCRdb copy is restricted to in-frame clones and leaves out a portion. The data show roughly 34,000 clones, roughly four fifths seen once. The germline V and J ends were trimmed by 3 bases and 3 bases, with 2 bases remaining between them. From germline, CDR1 is KGHSH and CDR2 LQKENI. There are 11 residues in the CDR3.

This clone qualifies as medium-sized. Its antigen is as yet unknown. The chain is built from TRBV18 and TRBJ2-5; D gene ambiguous. The receptor's source is a human donor who received a COVID-19 vaccine. Some clones in this sample may be carry-over from other donors' samples. The input for sequencing was CD4+ T cells from PBMCs cultured with HCoV-NL63 spike peptides, taken after COVID-19 vaccination. CDR3 DNA sequence: TGTGCCAGCTCACCCAAAGAGACCCAGTACTTC. It yields the protein CASSPKETQYF.